Below are 5 T cell receptor beta chains sequenced from a single sample in a study of OX40 agonist ivuxolimab in advanced cancers. Libraries were prepared by immunoSEQ multiplex PCR; TCRdb keeps only in-frame clonotypes and omits some of them. This repertoire shows about 61,000 clones, around 86% found once; its top ten account for approximately 3.5%. Sequenced here: CD4+ or CD8+ T cells sorted from blood, sampled in a trial of the OX40 agonist ivuxolimab. These receptor sequences come from an adult with an advanced solid tumor such as melanoma, head and neck, liver or kidney cancer.

V usage is TRBV27 and J usage is TRBJ2-1; TRBD2 matches 13 bases. Germline assignment: CDR1 MNHEY and CDR2 SMNVEV (reference sequence). This CDR3 contains 19 residues. J lost 0 bases, V lost 4 bases, and 9 bases had no gene match. The CDR3 DNA follows: TGTGCCAGCAGTTCACCGGGACTAGCGGGGCAGAGCTCCTACAATGAGCAGTTCTTC. This gives the protein CASSSPGLAGQSSYNEQFF.

This clone showed up just a few times. V gene TRBV19 combines with J gene TRBJ1-5; tentative D call: TRBD1 (6 bases). Trimming shortened V by 2 bases and J by 4 bases, and 9 bases separated the two germline ends. The CDR3 runs 14 residues. CDR1 and CDR2 (germline): LNHDA, SQIVND (reference sequence). The CDR3 nucleotides read TGTGCCAGTAGTATAAGACAGGCTAATCAGCCCCAGCATTTT. This encodes CASSIRQANQPQHF.

The V gene is TRBV6-5, the J gene TRBJ2-3; D is unresolved. The CDR3 is 14 residues long. Germline CDR1 MNHEY, CDR2 SVGAGI. Trimming took off 2 bases at V and 0 bases at J, with 6 bases between the two ends. The CDR3 is CASSYGDSTDTQYF. The CDR3 coding sequence is TGTGCCAGCAGTTACGGAGACAGCACAGATACGCAGTATTTT.

The V and J genes are TRBV29-1 and TRBJ1-3, with D possibly TRBD1 on 5 matching bases. V dropped 8 bases and J dropped 0 bases, with 23 bases sitting between them. CDR1 SQVTM and CDR2 ANQGSEA come from the germline V gene. The length of the CDR3 is 17 residues. The CDR3 sequence: CSPEGGRDSSSGNTIYF. The CDR3 nucleotides are TGCAGCCCAGAGGGTGGTCGGGACTCTAGCTCTGGAAACACCATATATTTT.

The rearrangement links TRBV9 to TRBJ1-5, with TRBD1 as a possible D gene (6 bases). Trimming shortened V by 2 bases and J by 0 bases, and 12 bases separated the two germline ends. The CDR3 has 16 amino acids. Germline V gene lookup returns CDR1 SGDLS and CDR2 YYNGEE. The CDR3 nucleotides are TGTGCCAGCAGCGTGGGGGGCCCGGGTAGCAATCAGCCCCAGCATTTT. Residues: CASSVGGPGSNQPQHF. The full variable domain, rest sourced from reference TRBV9 and TRBJ1-5, is DSGVTQTPKHLITATGQRVTLRCSPRSGDLSVYWYQQSLDQGLQFLIQYYNGEERAKGNILERFSAQQFPDLHSELNLSSLELGDSALYFCASSVGGPGSNQPQHFGDGTRLSIL.